This TCR beta chain is drawn from a study of CD8 T cells in ankylosing spondylitis. The study's findings and limits: Earlier work had already found some motif variants in reactive arthritis synovial fluid and blood. Among TCR beta sequences, a motif of eight highly homologous variants appeared characteristic of ankylosing spondylitis blood. Peripheral blood held disease-linked clones only at relatively low frequency, and these were CD8+. The clones that were linked to disease were reported to be significantly enriched in matched synovial fluid samples from ankylosing spondylitis patients.

Molecular-barcoded quantitative 5'-RACE produced these TCR beta libraries. TCRdb recomputed calls from the 5' RACE reads with MiXCR, one row per CDR3 protein. Seen here are roughly 220,000 distinct CDR3 sequences, around 18% observed once, and the top ten hold roughly 46%. The CDR3 spans 15 residues. Germline V gene lookup returns CDR1 LGHNA and CDR2 YSLEER. V was clipped by 0 bases and J by 2 bases; unmatched bases: 1. This clonotype was observed a few times. The target antigen is unknown. The TCR was taken from a male donor with ankylosing spondylitis. The chain is built from TRBV4-3 and TRBJ2-7; 10 bases match TRBD2. The sequencing sample was made of blood, either unsorted or a sorted T cell fraction (not recorded which). The chain's CDR3 is CASSQEGLAPYEQYF. CDR3 sequence (DNA): TGCGCCAGCAGCCAAGAGGGACTAGCGCCCTACGAGCAGTACTTC.